These 22 T cell receptor beta chains share one sample of origin, sequenced in a study of shared clonotypes between healthy human individuals. The protocol was immunoSEQ multiplex PCR, while the TCRdb copy is restricted to in-frame clones and leaves out a portion. The table has 1.5 million to 2.5 million clones, about 95% seen once. The naive CD8 fraction comprised CD45RO-negative cells positively selected for CCR7 and excluded terminally differentiated effector memory CD45RA+ cells. The specimen sequenced was naive CD8+ T cells sorted from blood. The receptor set was obtained from a man younger than 30 in good health.

V usage is TRBV19 and J usage is TRBJ2-7; 7 bases match TRBD1. V gave up 6 bases and J gave up 1 base; unmatched junction bases: 6. The CDR3 is 14 amino acids. Per the germline V gene, CDR1 is LNHDA and CDR2 is SQIVND (reference sequence). CDR3 sequence reads: CASSQGGFSYEQYF. In nucleotides, the CDR3 is TGTGCCAGTAGCCAAGGGGGCTTTTCCTACGAGCAGTACTTC.

This chain uses TRBV27 with TRBJ2-7, with D possibly matching TRBD1 (6 bases). Trimming pared 0 bases from V and 2 bases from J, leaving 14 bases between. CDR1 and CDR2 (germline): MNHEY, SMNVEV (reference sequence). The CDR3 covers 16 residues. CDR3 sequence reads: CASSLSSGDFTYEQYF. In nucleotides, the CDR3 is TGTGCCAGCAGTTTATCCTCAGGGGATTTCACCTACGAGCAGTACTTC.

The gene calls are TRBV7-9 and TRBJ1-1; possible D gene TRBD1, 5 bases. V gave up 2 bases and J gave up 5 bases, with 15 bases separating them. The CDR3 has 15 residues. The V gene's germline CDR1 is SEHNR and CDR2 FQNEAQ (reference sequence). This CDR3 reads CASSLHVGGRTEAFF. DNA for the CDR3: TGTGCCAGCAGCTTACATGTCGGGGGGAGAACTGAAGCTTTCTTT.

The gene calls are TRBV7-9 and TRBJ1-2, with D tentatively TRBD1 (5 bases). The germline gives CDR1 SEHNR, CDR2 FQNEAQ (reference sequence). The ends were cut back, 4 bases at V and 4 bases at J, with 16 bases in the middle. The CDR3 consists of 15 residues. The chain's CDR3 is CASSSQSQGFYGYTF. CDR3 DNA sequence: TGTGCCAGCAGCTCCCAGAGCCAGGGTTTCTATGGCTACACCTTC.

The chain uses TRBV4-3 and TRBJ1-3; the match to TRBD1 covers 7 bases. This CDR3 is built from 15 residues. Germline CDR1 reads LGHNA; CDR2 reads YSLEER. The V gene end was trimmed by 3 bases and the J gene end by 1 base; junction bases not matched to a gene: 3. The CDR3 loop is CASSQLTGSGNTIYF. In nucleotides, the CDR3 is TGCGCCAGCAGCCAGCTGACAGGGTCTGGAAACACCATATATTTT.

This chain links TRBV13 with TRBJ1-1; TRBD1 might be the D (6 bases). CDR1 is PRHDT, CDR2 FYEKMQ, per germline (reference sequence). The V end was cut by 2 bases, the J end by 3 bases, with 16 bases between. The CDR3 covers 16 residues. Written as DNA, the CDR3 is TGTGCCAGCAGCTTACAGTCAGGGGTGGCGGACACTGAAGCTTTCTTT. It is translated as CASSLQSGVADTEAFF.

The chain carries TRBV6-5 and TRBJ1-2; 7 bases line up with TRBD1. The CDR3 length is 13 residues. Germline V lookup: CDR1 MNHEY, CDR2 SVGAGI. Trimming removed 6 bases from V and 4 bases from J; junction bases left unmatched: 5. The CDR3 DNA is TGTGCCAGCAGAGAGGGACAGCTCTATGGCTACACCTTC. Amino acids: CASREGQLYGYTF.

The chain has TRBV6-1 and TRBJ2-1; 10 nucleotides agree with TRBD2. Germline CDR1 MNHNS, CDR2 SASEGT. V trimming: 6 bases; J trimming: 3 bases; junction bases outside the gene matches: 2. This CDR3 has 14 amino acids. The CDR3 sequence: CASRLAGSYNEQFF. In DNA, the CDR3 is TGTGCCAGCAGACTAGCGGGGAGCTACAATGAGCAGTTCTTC.

The chain joins TRBV5-1 to TRBJ1-1; 11 bases are a match to TRBD1. The ends lost 4 bases at V and 8 bases at J; junction bases unmatched: 13. Germline loops: CDR1 SGHRS, CDR2 YFSETQ. The length of the CDR3 is 16 residues. CDR3 sequence: CASSDRDRGFGGEAFF. Written as DNA, the CDR3 is TGCGCCAGCAGCGACCGGGACAGGGGGTTTGGTGGCGAAGCTTTCTTT.

The chain has TRBV15 and TRBJ2-1; D unresolved. The CDR3 spans 16 residues. V was cut by 0 bases and J by 1 base, with 10 bases left in between. CDR1 LNHNV and CDR2 YYDKDF come from the germline V gene (reference sequence). The CDR3 region is CATSRDPANSYNEQFF. In nucleotides, the CDR3 is TGTGCCACCAGCAGAGATCCGGCAAATTCCTACAATGAGCAGTTCTTC.

The V gene is TRBV6-6, the J gene TRBJ2-5, with D hard to call. The ends were cut back, 6 bases at V and 2 bases at J, with 13 bases in the middle. CDR3 length: 14 residues. Germline V CDR1 and CDR2: MNHNY, SVGAGI (reference sequence). The CDR3 reads CASSLVGIQETQYF. The CDR3 DNA reads TGTGCCAGCAGCCTTGTGGGGATACAAGAGACCCAGTACTTC.

The rearrangement joins TRBV9 to TRBJ1-6; a possible D gene is TRBD1 (5 bases). Trimming took 2 bases from V and 8 from J, leaving 20 bases between them. Germline values: CDR1 SGDLS, CDR2 YYNGEE. The CDR3 spans 17 residues. As DNA, the CDR3 is TGTGCCAGCAGCGTGTTCCCCTGGGCAGGGAAGGATTCACCCCTCCACTTT. Translation: CASSVFPWAGKDSPLHF.

This rearrangement joins TRBV13 to TRBJ2-7; the D gene is possibly TRBD1 (5 bases). CDR3 length: 12 residues. The V gene lost 1 base and the J gene lost 5 bases, with 6 bases spanning the gap. The germline gives CDR1 PRHDT, CDR2 FYEKMQ (reference sequence). The CDR3 reads CASSLEQDEQYF. The CDR3 nucleotides read TGTGCCAGCAGCTTAGAACAGGACGAGCAGTACTTC. Full variable domain (missing parts from reference TRBV13 and TRBJ2-7): AAGVIQSPRHLIKEKRETATLKCYPIPRHDTVYWYQQGPGQDPQFLISFYEKMQSDKGSIPDRFSAQQFSDYHSELNMSSLELGDSALYFCASSLEQDEQYFGPGTRLTVT.

V gene TRBV6-5 combines with J gene TRBJ1-5; D is unclear. Trimming removed 6 bases at V and 2 bases at J, with 11 bases between. CDR3 size: 14 residues. Germline V CDR1 and CDR2: MNHEY, SVGAGI. CDR3 sequence: CASSHGEGNQPQHF. CDR3 nucleotides: TGTGCCAGCAGCCACGGGGAGGGCAATCAGCCCCAGCATTTT.

The chain uses TRBV6-6 and TRBJ2-7; D may be TRBD2 (6 bases). In germline, CDR1 is MNHNY, CDR2 SVGAGI (reference sequence). This CDR3 spans 15 amino acids. V lost 4 bases and J 4 bases, leaving 17 bases between the germline ends. This CDR3 is CASSSPGEGFYEQYF. For the CDR3, the DNA is TGTGCCAGCAGTTCCCCGGGAGAGGGCTTTTACGAGCAGTACTTC.

The chain has TRBV5-1 and TRBJ2-1, with TRBD2 matching 12 bases. Germline V lookup: CDR1 SGHRS, CDR2 YFSETQ. The CDR3 contains 15 residues. V shed 5 bases and J 8 bases; nucleotides not matched to a gene: 8. Here the CDR3 DNA reads TGCGCCAGCAGGGAACCGGGACTAGCGGGCGATGAGCAGTTCTTC. This encodes CASREPGLAGDEQFF.

This chain connects TRBV11-2 to TRBJ2-7, with 8 positions matching TRBD2. V shed 4 bases and J 5 bases; nucleotides not matched to a gene: 7. Per germline, CDR1 SGHAT and CDR2 FQNNGV. The CDR3 extends over 14 amino acids. The CDR3, as DNA: TGTGCCAGCAGCTACCGGGGGGGCGGGAACGAGCAGTACTTC. It codes for CASSYRGGGNEQYF.

V gene TRBV29-1 combines with J gene TRBJ2-7, with unresolved D. CDR1 is SQVTM, CDR2 ANQGSEA, per germline. The V end lost 4 bases, the J end lost 0 bases, and 7 bases lay between the germline ends. The length of the CDR3 is 12 residues. The chain's CDR3 is CSVALGSYEQYF. The CDR3 DNA follows: TGCAGCGTTGCCCTGGGCTCCTACGAGCAGTACTTC.

Comments on this clone: The sample has other DNA sequences that encode this CDR3 too. The chain uses TRBV19 and TRBJ2-7; D unclear. Trimming took 5 bases from V and 4 from J, leaving 12 bases between them. CDR1 is LNHDA and CDR2 is SQIVND in the germline V gene (reference sequence). This CDR3 is built from 13 residues. Here the CDR3 DNA reads TGTGCCAGTAGTTTCGGACCGAGTTACGAGCAGTACTTC. Translated, it gives CASSFGPSYEQYF. The variable domain in full, completed from reference TRBV19 and TRBJ2-7, reads DGGITQSPKYLFRKEGQNVTLSCEQNLNHDAMYWYRQDPGQGLRLIYYSQIVNDFQKGDIAEGYSVSREKKESFPLTVTSAQKNPTAFYLCASSFGPSYEQYFGPGTRLTVT.

V is TRBV5-1 and J is TRBJ2-5; D gene uncertain. Germline V CDR1 and CDR2: SGHRS, YFSETQ. This CDR3 is 16 amino acids long. V lost 3 bases, J lost 0 bases, and 15 bases lay in between. DNA of the CDR3: TGCGCCAGCAGCTACCCCCAGGACGGGTACCAAGAGACCCAGTACTTC. It encodes CASSYPQDGYQETQYF.

The rearrangement joins TRBV6-5 to TRBJ2-2, with 7 bases aligning to TRBD1. This CDR3 has 16 residues. J was trimmed by 9 bases and V by 0 bases; bases with no gene match: 10. Per germline, CDR1 MNHEY and CDR2 SVGAGI. The CDR3 is CASSYSLGTEHRELFF. The CDR3 bases are TGTGCCAGCAGTTACTCGTTGGGGACAGAACACCGGGAGCTGTTTTTT.

Comment on this clone: At one end the junction does not follow the germline gene, possibly because of a read error. The chain has TRBV7-8 and TRBJ1-2; no reliable D call. Per germline, CDR1 SGHVS and CDR2 FQNEAQ. The CDR3 totals 14 residues. The CDR3 nucleotides read TGTGCCAGCAGCCCACTCTCCGCTTCAGGAGATCGAGTATTC. Translated: CASSPLSASGDRVF. The whole variable domain, remainder taken from reference TRBV7-8 and TRBJ1-2, is GAGVSQSPRYKVAKRGQDVALRCDPISGHVSLFWYQQALGQGPEFLTYFQNEAQLDKSGLPSDRFFAERPEGSVSTLKIQRTQQEDSAVYLCASSPLSASGDRVFGSGTRLTVV.